These T cell receptor beta chains were read from a single sample in a study of CD8 T cell repertoires and HIV-1 epitope variants. Repertoires were generated with immunoSEQ multiplex PCR, while TCRdb's copy carries only in-frame clones and drops some. The data contain 4,000 to 6,000 clones, approximately 71% of them singletons. For these TCRs, the target antigens are not known. Sequenced sample: cultured CD8+ T cells derived from PBMCs. The receptors here all came from a male donor with HIV. Each CDR3 is given with its conserved first and last residue. Each record gives: clone size, J gene, V gene, CDR3 length, D gene, CDR3 protein, CDR3 DNA. D genes are given only for firm matches. The listing skips clone size in some rows; elsewhere it reads once, few, many or a size class.

clone size: few; J gene: TRBJ2-7; V gene: TRBV4-2; CDR3 length: 16; D gene: TRBD1; CDR3 protein: CASSQEGGQGPYEQYF; CDR3 DNA: TGTGCCAGCAGCCAAGAGGGGGGACAGGGACCCTACGAGCAGTACTTC
clone size: -; J gene: TRBJ2-1; V gene: TRBV19; CDR3 length: 19; D gene: TRBD2; CDR3 protein: CASSTSGRASRAINNEQFF; CDR3 DNA: TGTGCCAGTAGTACTAGCGGGAGGGCCTCTAGGGCAATCAACAATGAGCAGTTCTTC
clone size: few; J gene: TRBJ2-5; V gene: TRBV9; CDR3 length: 14; D gene: TRBD1; CDR3 protein: CASSPRQGQETQYF; CDR3 DNA: TGTGCCAGCAGCCCCCGACAGGGGCAAGAGACCCAGTACTTC
clone size: -; J gene: TRBJ2-7; V gene: TRBV18; CDR3 length: 17; D gene: TRBD1; CDR3 protein: CASSPRGSGTGGNEQYF; CDR3 DNA: TGTGCCAGCTCACCACGGGGCTCCGGGACAGGGGGAAACGAGCAGTACTTC
clone size: few; J gene: TRBJ1-6; V gene: TRBV5-6; CDR3 length: 14; D gene: -; CDR3 protein: CASSLWEEDSPLHF; CDR3 DNA: TGTGCCAGCAGCTTATGGGAGGAGGATTCACCCCTCCACTTT
clone size: -; J gene: TRBJ2-1; V gene: TRBV5-1; CDR3 length: 15; D gene: -; CDR3 protein: CASSSSRGSYNEQFF; CDR3 DNA: TGCGCCAGCAGTTCCTCCCGGGGGTCCTACAATGAGCAGTTCTTC
clone size: -; J gene: TRBJ2-1; V gene: TRBV6-1; CDR3 length: 15; D gene: TRBD2; CDR3 protein: CASRGLAGGLNEQFF; CDR3 DNA: TGTGCCAGCAGGGGACTAGCGGGGGGGCTCAATGAGCAGTTCTTC
clone size: few; J gene: TRBJ2-3; V gene: TRBV7-6; CDR3 length: 13; D gene: -; CDR3 protein: CASSLGEGNTQYF; CDR3 DNA: TGTGCCAGCAGCTTAGGAGAGGGAAATACGCAGTATTTT
clone size: -; J gene: TRBJ2-5; V gene: TRBV28; CDR3 length: 15; D gene: TRBD1; CDR3 protein: CASSTGQGYSQTQYF; CDR3 DNA: TGTGCCAGCAGTACGGGACAGGGATATAGTCAGACCCAGTACTTC
clone size: -; J gene: TRBJ2-3; V gene: TRBV19; CDR3 length: 17; D gene: -; CDR3 protein: CASSIGPPGAGSDTQYF; CDR3 DNA: TGTGCCAGTAGTATAGGCCCCCCCGGGGCGGGATCAGATACGCAGTATTTT
clone size: -; J gene: TRBJ2-4; V gene: TRBV7-2; CDR3 length: 16; D gene: -; CDR3 protein: CASSTQGMLAKNIQYF; CDR3 DNA: TGTGCCAGCAGCACACAGGGTATGCTAGCCAAAAACATTCAGTACTTC
clone size: -; J gene: TRBJ2-3; V gene: TRBV7-9; CDR3 length: 13; D gene: TRBD2; CDR3 protein: CASSFLAGDTQYF; CDR3 DNA: TGTGCCAGCAGCTTCTTAGCGGGAGATACGCAGTATTTT
clone size: -; J gene: TRBJ1-3; V gene: TRBV9; CDR3 length: 14; D gene: TRBD1; CDR3 protein: CASMAGGRGNTIYF; CDR3 DNA: TGTGCCAGCATGGCAGGGGGACGTGGAAACACCATATATTTT
clone size: -; J gene: TRBJ2-1; V gene: TRBV15; CDR3 length: 19; D gene: TRBD2; CDR3 protein: CATSRDRLAGGSSYNEQFF; CDR3 DNA: TGTGCCACCAGCAGAGATCGGCTAGCGGGGGGAAGCTCCTACAATGAGCAGTTCTTC
clone size: -; J gene: TRBJ2-7; V gene: TRBV6-5; CDR3 length: 13; D gene: TRBD1; CDR3 protein: CASSYDRGYEQYF; CDR3 DNA: TGTGCCAGCAGTTACGACAGGGGCTACGAGCAGTACTTC
clone size: -; J gene: TRBJ2-1; V gene: TRBV13; CDR3 length: 17; D gene: TRBD2; CDR3 protein: CASSSPASTSGVNEQFF; CDR3 DNA: TGTGCCAGCAGCTCCCCCGCCTCGACTAGCGGAGTCAATGAGCAGTTCTTC
clone size: few; J gene: TRBJ2-1; V gene: TRBV19; CDR3 length: 16; D gene: TRBD2; CDR3 protein: CASSIRTSGTYNEQFF; CDR3 DNA: TGTGCCAGTAGTATACGGACTAGCGGGACCTACAATGAGCAGTTCTTC
clone size: -; J gene: TRBJ2-7; V gene: TRBV5-6; CDR3 length: 15; D gene: TRBD2; CDR3 protein: CASSLGLAEAYEQYF; CDR3 DNA: TGTGCCAGCAGCCTGGGACTAGCGGAGGCCTACGAGCAGTACTTC
clone size: -; J gene: TRBJ2-1; V gene: TRBV27; CDR3 length: 14; D gene: -; CDR3 protein: CASSLLGQGDEQFF; CDR3 DNA: TGTGCCAGCAGTTTACTAGGGCAGGGAGATGAGCAGTTCTTC
clone size: -; J gene: TRBJ2-7; V gene: TRBV27; CDR3 length: 15; D gene: -; CDR3 protein: CASSFSGEGSYEQYF; CDR3 DNA: TGTGCCAGCAGTTTTAGCGGAGAGGGCTCCTACGAGCAGTACTTC
clone size: -; J gene: TRBJ2-7; V gene: TRBV5-6; CDR3 length: 15; D gene: TRBD2; CDR3 protein: CASSLGLAEAYEQYF; CDR3 DNA: TGTGCCAGCAGCCTGGGACTAGCGGAGGCCTACGAGCAGTACTTC
clone size: -; J gene: TRBJ1-6; V gene: TRBV5-6; CDR3 length: 15; D gene: -; CDR3 protein: CASSFLQGVNSPLHF; CDR3 DNA: TGTGCCAGCAGCTTCCTCCAGGGCGTGAATTCACCCCTCCACTTT
clone size: -; J gene: TRBJ2-3; V gene: TRBV6-6; CDR3 length: 15; D gene: TRBD1; CDR3 protein: CASNPGQGGRDTQYF; CDR3 DNA: TGTGCCAGCAATCCAGGACAGGGGGGCCGAGATACGCAGTATTTT
clone size: -; J gene: TRBJ1-1; V gene: TRBV6-4; CDR3 length: 13; D gene: -; CDR3 protein: CASRREGNTEAFF; CDR3 DNA: TGTGCCAGCAGGAGGGAGGGGAACACTGAAGCTTTCTTT
clone size: once; J gene: TRBJ2-2; V gene: TRBV19; CDR3 length: 14; D gene: -; CDR3 protein: CASSIKAVTGELFF; CDR3 DNA: TGTGCCAGTAGTATAAAGGCAGTCACCGGGGAGCTGTTTTTT
clone size: -; J gene: TRBJ2-1; V gene: TRBV28; CDR3 length: 14; D gene: -; CDR3 protein: CASSVTGRSNEQFF; CDR3 DNA: TGTGCCAGCAGTGTAACCGGGAGATCGAATGAGCAGTTCTTC
clone size: few; J gene: TRBJ1-2; V gene: TRBV28; CDR3 length: 16; D gene: -; CDR3 protein: CASSLDPTDFNYGYTF; CDR3 DNA: TGTGCCAGCAGTCTGGACCCGACAGATTTTAACTATGGCTACACCTTC
clone size: -; J gene: TRBJ1-6; V gene: TRBV19; CDR3 length: 14; D gene: -; CDR3 protein: CASSIVEGDSPLHF; CDR3 DNA: TGTGCCAGTAGTATAGTGGAAGGGGACTCACCCCTCCACTTT
clone size: -; J gene: TRBJ2-1; V gene: TRBV10-2; CDR3 length: 19; D gene: TRBD2; CDR3 protein: CASSELGLAGGLAYNEQFF; CDR3 DNA: TGCGCCAGCAGTGAGCTTGGACTAGCGGGAGGGTTAGCCTACAATGAGCAGTTCTTC
clone size: few; J gene: TRBJ1-5; V gene: TRBV15; CDR3 length: 15; D gene: TRBD1; CDR3 protein: CATSRDDRVDQPQHF; CDR3 DNA: TGTGCCACCAGCAGAGATGACAGGGTAGATCAGCCCCAGCATTTT
clone size: -; J gene: TRBJ2-5; V gene: TRBV4-1; CDR3 length: 16; D gene: -; CDR3 protein: CASSQDRGQEQETQYF; CDR3 DNA: TGCGCCAGCAGCCAAGATAGGGGACAAGAACAAGAGACCCAGTACTTC
clone size: once; J gene: TRBJ2-7; V gene: TRBV28; CDR3 length: 16; D gene: -; CDR3 protein: CASRPTSGTYYYEQYF; CDR3 DNA: TGTGCCAGCAGACCAACCTCCGGGACTTACTACTACGAGCAGTACTTC
clone size: once; J gene: TRBJ1-1; V gene: TRBV7-2; CDR3 length: 13; D gene: -; CDR3 protein: CASSPDPFTEAFF; CDR3 DNA: TGTGCCAGCAGCCCCGACCCTTTCACTGAAGCTTTCTTT
clone size: once; J gene: TRBJ2-7; V gene: TRBV11-2; CDR3 length: 12; D gene: -; CDR3 protein: CASGERGREQYF; CDR3 DNA: TGTGCCAGCGGGGAACGGGGTCGAGAGCAGTACTTC
clone size: -; J gene: TRBJ2-1; V gene: TRBV29-1; CDR3 length: 10; D gene: -; CDR3 protein: CSVEGNEQFF; CDR3 DNA: TGCAGCGTTGAAGGCAATGAGCAGTTCTTC
clone size: -; J gene: TRBJ1-2; V gene: TRBV2; CDR3 length: 16; D gene: TRBD1; CDR3 protein: CASSAQGLGANYGYTF; CDR3 DNA: TGTGCCAGCAGCGCACAGGGGCTCGGTGCTAACTATGGCTACACCTTC
clone size: -; J gene: TRBJ1-5; V gene: TRBV15; CDR3 length: 19; D gene: -; CDR3 protein: CATSGGKGTSGYSNQPQHF; CDR3 DNA: TGTGCCACCAGCGGGGGTAAGGGAACCTCAGGTTATAGCAATCAGCCCCAGCATTTT
clone size: few; J gene: TRBJ2-1; V gene: TRBV6-5; CDR3 length: 16; D gene: TRBD2; CDR3 protein: CASSYTPSGAKNEQFF; CDR3 DNA: TGTGCCAGCAGTTACACCCCGAGCGGGGCTAAGAATGAGCAGTTCTTC
clone size: medium-sized; J gene: TRBJ2-7; V gene: TRBV5-6; CDR3 length: 16; D gene: TRBD1; CDR3 protein: CASSWQSTRGLYEQYF; CDR3 DNA: TGTGCCAGCAGCTGGCAGTCGACCAGGGGGCTATACGAGCAGTACTTC
clone size: -; J gene: TRBJ2-5; V gene: TRBV5-1; CDR3 length: 15; D gene: TRBD1; CDR3 protein: CASSLSGTGQETQYF; CDR3 DNA: TGCGCCAGCAGCCTTTCGGGGACAGGACAAGAGACCCAGTACTTC
clone size: -; J gene: TRBJ1-3; V gene: TRBV5-1; CDR3 length: 13; D gene: -; CDR3 protein: CASRDTERNTIYF; CDR3 DNA: TGCGCCAGTAGGGACACTGAAAGGAACACCATATATTTT
clone size: few; J gene: TRBJ2-7; V gene: TRBV11-1; CDR3 length: 14; D gene: TRBD1; CDR3 protein: CASSPTGGEYEQYF; CDR3 DNA: TGTGCCAGCAGCCCTACAGGGGGCGAGTACGAGCAGTACTTC
clone size: -; J gene: TRBJ1-4; V gene: TRBV5-3; CDR3 length: 19; D gene: -; CDR3 protein: CARSLGLPMGSGINEKLFF; CDR3 DNA: TGTGCCAGAAGCTTGGGACTCCCCATGGGGTCAGGGATTAATGAAAAACTGTTTTTT
clone size: -; J gene: TRBJ1-1; V gene: TRBV28; CDR3 length: 14; D gene: -; CDR3 protein: CASSLYSDLTEAFF; CDR3 DNA: TGTGCCAGCAGTTTATATTCCGACCTCACTGAAGCTTTCTTT
clone size: -; J gene: TRBJ1-1; V gene: TRBV11-2; CDR3 length: 14; D gene: -; CDR3 protein: CASSSLRTDTEAFF; CDR3 DNA: TGTGCCAGCAGCTCCCTTCGGACGGACACTGAAGCTTTCTTT
clone size: -; J gene: TRBJ2-5; V gene: TRBV9; CDR3 length: 13; D gene: -; CDR3 protein: CASSVGGPGTQYF; CDR3 DNA: TGTGCCAGCAGCGTAGGTGGCCCAGGGACCCAGTACTTC
clone size: -; J gene: TRBJ2-2; V gene: TRBV7-7; CDR3 length: 14; D gene: -; CDR3 protein: CASSSYGGTGELFF; CDR3 DNA: TGTGCCAGCAGCTCCTACGGGGGCACCGGGGAGCTGTTTTTT
clone size: -; J gene: TRBJ2-1; V gene: TRBV4-2; CDR3 length: 14; D gene: TRBD2; CDR3 protein: CASSQEGLAVEQFF; CDR3 DNA: TGTGCCAGCAGCCAAGAAGGGCTAGCGGTTGAGCAGTTCTTC
clone size: -; J gene: TRBJ2-3; V gene: TRBV27; CDR3 length: 16; D gene: TRBD2; CDR3 protein: CASSLIDGGVGETQYF; CDR3 DNA: TGTGCCAGCAGTTTAATAGACGGGGGGGTGGGCGAGACGCAGTATTTT
clone size: few; J gene: TRBJ2-7; V gene: TRBV2; CDR3 length: 14; D gene: TRBD1; CDR3 protein: CASEGRTGDYEQYF; CDR3 DNA: TGTGCCAGCGAGGGTCGGACAGGGGACTACGAGCAGTACTTC
clone size: large; J gene: TRBJ1-3; V gene: TRBV13; CDR3 length: 15; D gene: TRBD1; CDR3 protein: CASSPDRDGRNTIYF; CDR3 DNA: TGTGCCAGCAGCCCTGACAGGGACGGGCGAAACACCATATATTTT
clone size: -; J gene: TRBJ2-3; V gene: TRBV27; CDR3 length: 15; D gene: -; CDR3 protein: CASSLSNGGTDTQYF; CDR3 DNA: TGTGCCAGCAGTTTATCAAACGGGGGCACAGATACGCAGTATTTT
clone size: -; J gene: TRBJ1-2; V gene: TRBV29-1; CDR3 length: 11; D gene: -; CDR3 protein: CSVHGDYGYTF; CDR3 DNA: TGCAGCGTCCACGGGGACTATGGCTACACCTTC